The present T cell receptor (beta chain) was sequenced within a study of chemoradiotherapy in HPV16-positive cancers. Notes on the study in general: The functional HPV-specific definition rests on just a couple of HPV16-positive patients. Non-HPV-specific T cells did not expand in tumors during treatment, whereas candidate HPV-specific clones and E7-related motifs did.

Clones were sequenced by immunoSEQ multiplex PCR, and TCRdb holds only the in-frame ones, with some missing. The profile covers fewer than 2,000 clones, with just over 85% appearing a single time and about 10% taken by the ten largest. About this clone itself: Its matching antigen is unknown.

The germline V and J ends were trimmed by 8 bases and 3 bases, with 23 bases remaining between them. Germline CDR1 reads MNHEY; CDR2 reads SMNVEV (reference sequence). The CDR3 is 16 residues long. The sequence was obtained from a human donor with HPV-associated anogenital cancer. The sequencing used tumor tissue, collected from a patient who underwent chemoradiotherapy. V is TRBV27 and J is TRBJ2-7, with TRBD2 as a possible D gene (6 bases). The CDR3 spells CASSYRGPGAYYEQYF. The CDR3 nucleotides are TGTGCCAGCTCCTACAGAGGACCGGGAGCCTACTACGAGCAGTACTTC.